Each of the 29 T cell receptor beta chains below was sequenced from the same sample in a study of PD-1 blockade in classical Hodgkin lymphoma. Time point meaning: newly diagnosed, previously untreated cHL patient sample. Here immunoSEQ multiplex PCR was the method, and the copy in TCRdb shows in-frame clones only, minus some. The table records over 60,000 clones, 93% of them present only once. Sequencing used peripheral blood mononuclear cells (PBMCs). These TCRs come from a human donor with classical Hodgkin lymphoma.

V and J are TRBV7-8 and TRBJ2-7; 10 nucleotides line up with TRBD2. CDR1 is SGHVS, CDR2 FQNEAQ, per germline. V shed 3 bases, J shed 3 bases, and the junction held 2 bases outside the gene matches. The CDR3 loop spans 14 amino acids. The CDR3 loop is CASSFRTSGYEQYF. CDR3 nucleotide sequence: TGTGCCAGCAGCTTCCGGACTAGCGGCTACGAGCAGTACTTC.

The gene calls are TRBV27 and TRBJ1-2; D gene ambiguous. V was trimmed by 6 bases and J by 5 bases, leaving 7 bases between them. Germline V gives CDR1 MNHEY, CDR2 SMNVEV (reference sequence). The CDR3 length is 11 residues. DNA of the CDR3: TGTGCCAGCAGCCCTGGGTATGGCTACACCTTC. Its translation: CASSPGYGYTF.

The chain links TRBV2 to TRBJ2-1; D may be TRBD1 (6 bases). CDR1 is SNHLY and CDR2 is FYNNEI in the germline V gene. This CDR3 contains 13 residues. V lost 5 bases, J lost 7 bases, and 12 bases lay in between. The CDR3 coding sequence is TGTGCCAGCAGTTTTCAGGGGTGGAATGAGCAGTTCTTC. Translated: CASSFQGWNEQFF.

The rearrangement joins TRBV19 to TRBJ2-2; D not certain. Germline lookup yields CDR1 LNHDA and CDR2 SQIVND (reference sequence). Trimming removed 3 bases at V and 5 bases at J, with 7 bases between. The CDR3 runs 13 residues. In nucleotides, the CDR3 is TGTGCCAGTAGTATTGGTATAACCGGGGAGCTGTTTTTT. This sequence encodes CASSIGITGELFF. Full variable domain (rest looked up from reference TRBV19 and TRBJ2-2): DGGITQSPKYLFRKEGQNVTLSCEQNLNHDAMYWYRQDPGQGLRLIYYSQIVNDFQKGDIAEGYSVSREKKESFPLTVTSAQKNPTAFYLCASSIGITGELFFGEGSRLTVL.

This chain links TRBV11-2 with TRBJ2-2; no reliable D call. CDR1 and CDR2 (germline): SGHAT, FQNNGV. CDR3 size: 14 residues. V dropped 0 bases and J dropped 4 bases, with 6 bases sitting between them. For the CDR3, the DNA is TGTGCCAGCAGCTTAGATCGGCGCACCGGGGAGCTGTTTTTT. Translated: CASSLDRRTGELFF.

The chain employs TRBV7-2 and TRBJ2-7, with TRBD1 matching 8 bases. Germline lookup yields CDR1 SGHTA and CDR2 FQGNSA. The CDR3 is 13 residues long. The junction had 5 bases not matched to a gene; V was cut back by 4 bases and J by 6 bases. The CDR3 is CASSSQGAVEQYF. In DNA form, the CDR3 reads TGTGCCAGCAGCTCCCAGGGGGCGGTCGAGCAGTACTTC.

This clone was counted between two and nine times. The CDR3 region has the DNA TGTGCCAGCGGCGCCTACGAGCAGTACTTC. Its protein is CASGAYEQYF. The chain employs TRBV7-9 and TRBJ2-7; D unresolved. This CDR3 has 10 amino acids. The germline gives CDR1 SEHNR, CDR2 FQNEAQ (reference sequence). Trimming stripped 8 bases from V and 2 bases from J, with 4 bases between.

This clone was recorded only once. J is TRBJ2-2 and V is TRBV7-6; D uncertain. The CDR3 spans 13 residues. V lost 4 bases to trimming and J lost 0 bases, with 3 bases between them. CDR1 and CDR2 (germline): SGHVS, FNYEAQ. CDR3 in DNA: TGTGCCAGCAGCTCCGCGAACACCGGGGAGCTGTTTTTT. It encodes CASSSANTGELFF.

This clone was counted once. The rearrangement uses TRBV19 and TRBJ2-7; TRBD2 is a possible D gene (6 bases). Trimming pared 6 bases from V and 0 bases from J, leaving 12 bases between. The CDR3 is 14 residues long. Looked up from germline, CDR1 is LNHDA and CDR2 is SQIVND (reference sequence). Here the CDR3 reads CASRALGSSYEQYF. In DNA form, the CDR3 reads TGTGCCAGTAGAGCCCTCGGGAGCTCCTACGAGCAGTACTTC. Looking up the rest from reference TRBV19 and TRBJ2-7 gives the full variable domain: DGGITQSPKYLFRKEGQNVTLSCEQNLNHDAMYWYRQDPGQGLRLIYYSQIVNDFQKGDIAEGYSVSREKKESFPLTVTSAQKNPTAFYLCASRALGSSYEQYFGPGTRLTVT.

The rearrangement links TRBV6-5 to TRBJ2-2; D not resolved. Trimming stripped 2 bases from V and 6 bases from J, with 10 bases between. The germline CDR1 and CDR2 sequences are MNHEY and SVGAGI. This CDR3 has 14 residues. CDR3 sequence reads: CASSYRALAGELFF. The DNA for the CDR3 is TGTGCCAGCAGTTACAGGGCATTGGCCGGGGAGCTGTTTTTT.

J is TRBJ2-7 and V is TRBV11-2, with 11 bases matching TRBD2. J was trimmed by 2 bases and V by 4 bases; bases with no gene match: 4. This CDR3 spans 15 amino acids. The V gene's germline CDR1 is SGHAT and CDR2 FQNNGV. The CDR3 DNA follows: TGTGCCAGCAGCTACCGACTAGCGGGACCCTACGAGCAGTACTTC. It is translated as CASSYRLAGPYEQYF.

This clone occurred a few times. The DNA of the CDR3 is TGTGCCAGCAGTCGGGACAGTGAAGCTTTCTTT. Its protein is CASSRDSEAFF. The chain links TRBV2 to TRBJ1-1; 7 bases agree with TRBD1. Germline CDR1 SNHLY, CDR2 FYNNEI. CDR3 length: 11 residues. Trimming removed 5 bases from V and 7 bases from J; junction bases left unmatched: 1. The entire variable domain, with the rest obtained from reference TRBV2 and TRBJ1-1, is as follows: EPEVTQTPSHQVTQMGQEVILRCVPISNHLYFYWYRQILGQKVEFLVSFYNNEISEKSEIFDDQFSVERPDGSNFTLKIRSTKLEDSAMYFCASSRDSEAFFGQGTRLTVV.

The chain has TRBV6-1 and TRBJ2-5; D unresolved. Germline-derived CDR1 and CDR2 are MNHNS and SASEGT. The ends were cut back, 7 bases at V and 0 bases at J, with 6 bases in the middle. This CDR3 is built from 12 residues. In DNA form, the CDR3 reads TGTGCCAGCACGGCGTACCAAGAGACCCAGTACTTC. Protein: CASTAYQETQYF.

The chain uses TRBV5-1 and TRBJ1-1, with D possibly matching TRBD1 (5 bases). CDR1 is SGHRS and CDR2 is YFSETQ in the germline V gene. This CDR3 comprises 16 residues. Trimming stripped 3 bases from V and 0 bases from J, with 15 bases between. CDR3 bases: TGCGCCAGCAGCTCCGGGGCCTCCAATATGAACACTGAAGCTTTCTTT. It yields the protein CASSSGASNMNTEAFF.

This chain links TRBV28 with TRBJ2-7; no reliable D call. Trimming took off 5 bases at V and 2 bases at J, with 10 bases between the two ends. Germline CDR1 MDHEN, CDR2 SYDVKM. This CDR3 is 13 amino acids long. The CDR3 is CASSPVVPYEQYF. Written as DNA, the CDR3 is TGTGCCAGCAGTCCAGTGGTGCCCTACGAGCAGTACTTC.

This chain links TRBV5-1 with TRBJ1-1; 7 positions match TRBD1. J was trimmed by 11 bases and V by 3 bases; bases with no gene match: 13. The length of the CDR3 is 14 residues. Per the germline V gene, CDR1 is SGHRS and CDR2 is YFSETQ. Written as DNA, the CDR3 is TGCGCCAGCAGCTCCCAGGGGGGTACAGGGAGGGCTTTCTTT. The encoded protein is CASSSQGGTGRAFF. Together with reference TRBV5-1 and TRBJ1-1, the CDR3 gives the full variable domain: KAGVTQTPRYLIKTRGQQVTLSCSPISGHRSVSWYQQTPGQGLQFLFEYFSETQRNKGNFPGRFSGRQFSNSRSEMNVSTLELGDSALYLCASSSQGGTGRAFFGQGTRLTVV.

The rearrangement uses TRBV19 and TRBJ2-2; D is perhaps TRBD1 (6 bases). The CDR3 runs 14 residues. The V gene lost 3 bases and the J gene lost 1 base, with 6 bases spanning the gap. Germline CDR1 LNHDA, CDR2 SQIVND (reference sequence). CDR3 amino acids: CASSIRGNTGELFF. CDR3 DNA sequence: TGTGCCAGTAGTATCAGGGGGAACACCGGGGAGCTGTTTTTT.

The chain links TRBV6-5 to TRBJ1-4, with D tentatively TRBD1 (5 bases). The CDR3 consists of 13 residues. V was shortened by 6 bases and J by 4 bases, with 9 bases between the two germline ends. Germline assignment: CDR1 MNHEY and CDR2 SVGAGI. The CDR3 DNA reads TGTGCCAGCAGCGGGGGTCATAATGAAAAACTGTTTTTT. Translating gives CASSGGHNEKLFF.

The chain combines TRBV28 with TRBJ1-4; D might be TRBD1 (5 bases). The germline CDR1 and CDR2 sequences are MDHEN and SYDVKM. The CDR3 loop spans 16 amino acids. Trimming pared 3 bases from V and 7 bases from J, leaving 18 bases between. CDR3: CASSLPPGGGIEKLFF. Here the CDR3 DNA reads TGTGCCAGCAGTTTGCCCCCCGGGGGTGGGATTGAAAAACTGTTTTTT.

This sequence joins TRBV11-2 and TRBJ2-5; either TRBD1 or TRBD2 may supply D (5 bases each). The CDR3 sequence is 16 residues long. Per the germline V gene, CDR1 is SGHAT and CDR2 is FQNNGV. Deletions cut 3 bases from V and 5 bases from J, with 19 bases between. The CDR3 nucleotides are TGTGCCAGCAGCTTCCGGGATGTGGGGCCCGGCGAGACCCAGTACTTC. It specifies CASSFRDVGPGETQYF.

This clone has just a few counts. CDR3 sequence (DNA): TGTGCCAGCAGCTCAACAGGGGGCAATCAGCCCCAGCATTTT. Protein product: CASSSTGGNQPQHF. The chain is built from TRBV5-5 and TRBJ1-5; 7 bases match TRBD1. Trimming removed 3 bases from V and 2 bases from J; junction bases left unmatched: 2. The CDR3 totals 14 residues. Germline CDR1 and CDR2: SGHKS and YYEKEE (reference sequence).

The chain is built from TRBV18 and TRBJ1-3; 8 bases agree with TRBD1. Trimming took 4 bases from V and 3 from J; bases not matched to a gene: 8. From germline, CDR1 is KGHSH and CDR2 LQKENI. The CDR3 is 16 amino acids. CDR3 bases: TGTGCCAGCTCACGGACAGGGTTGGAAGGTGGAAACACCATATATTTT. Its protein is CASSRTGLEGGNTIYF.

The V gene is TRBV7-6, the J gene TRBJ1-3, with D perhaps matching TRBD1 (6 bases). Trimming removed 5 bases from V and 4 bases from J, with 12 bases in between. The CDR3 has 14 residues. Germline CDR1 is SGHVS and CDR2 is FNYEAQ. The CDR3 region is CASSPGQPGNTIYF. CDR3 DNA: TGTGCCAGCAGCCCTGGACAGCCCGGAAACACCATATATTTT.

The rearrangement links TRBV10-3 to TRBJ2-7; 11 nucleotides agree with TRBD1. The CDR3 runs 14 residues. Germline CDR1 ENHRY, CDR2 SYGVKD. The V gene end was trimmed by 10 bases and the J gene end by 3 bases; junction bases not matched to a gene: 8. CDR3 protein: CATYPGTGGYEQYF. In DNA form, the CDR3 reads TGTGCCACTTACCCCGGGACAGGGGGCTACGAGCAGTACTTC.

The rearrangement links TRBV30 to TRBJ1-1, with a weak D call TRBD1 (6 bases). The CDR3 is 13 amino acids. The germline V and J ends were trimmed by 2 bases and 2 bases, with 9 bases remaining between them. The germline V gene encodes CDR1 GTSNPN and CDR2 SVGIG (reference sequence). CDR3 sequence (DNA): TGTGCCTGGAGTCGCAGGGGTAACACTGAAGCTTTCTTT. Its protein product is CAWSRRGNTEAFF.

The V gene is TRBV10-3, the J gene TRBJ1-3, with no clear D. Germline lookup yields CDR1 ENHRY and CDR2 SYGVKD. The V end lost 0 bases, the J end lost 9 bases, and 12 bases lay between the germline ends. This CDR3 comprises 14 residues. The CDR3 DNA is TGTGCCATCAGTGAGTCGAGTGAAACAGTCACCATATATTTT. It is translated as CAISESSETVTIYF.

The CDR3 loop is CASSLRTGYSPLHF. The DNA of the CDR3 is TGTGCCAGCAGCTTAAGGACAGGCTATTCACCCCTCCACTTT. The genes are TRBV7-9 and TRBJ1-6, with 7 nucleotides matching TRBD1. J gave up 8 bases and V 2 bases, and 3 bases lay outside the gene matches. In germline, CDR1 is SEHNR, CDR2 FQNEAQ (reference sequence). This CDR3 comprises 14 residues. Complete variable domain (other parts from reference TRBV7-9 and TRBJ1-6): DTGVSQNPRHKITKRGQNVTFRCDPISEHNRLYWYRQTLGQGPEFLTYFQNEAQLEKSRLLSDRFSAERPKGSFSTLEIQRTEQGDSAMYLCASSLRTGYSPLHFGNGTRLTVT.

The chain employs TRBV29-1 and TRBJ2-5; 7 bases are a match to TRBD1. Germline V gene lookup returns CDR1 SQVTM and CDR2 ANQGSEA. This CDR3 spans 12 amino acids. V lost 4 bases to trimming and J lost 5 bases; unmatched junction nucleotides: 4. The CDR3 sequence is CSVGQGAETQYF. CDR3 nucleotides: TGCAGCGTTGGACAGGGTGCGGAGACCCAGTACTTC.

This clone came up a few times. The chain uses TRBV2 and TRBJ1-1; TRBD1 is a possible D gene (5 bases). The CDR3 runs to 13 residues. CDR1 SNHLY and CDR2 FYNNEI come from the germline V gene. The ends were cut back, 2 bases at V and 4 bases at J, with 8 bases in the middle. For the CDR3, the DNA is TGTGCCAGCAGTGAATGGGGACTCACTGAAGCTTTCTTT. Its protein product is CASSEWGLTEAFF.